The next 13 T cell receptor beta chains were all read from a single sample in a study of glioma-infiltrating T cells after dendritic cell vaccination (dated by TCRdb to 2016 to 2018). Library prep was done by the immunoSEQ multiplex PCR assay. Held by TCRdb, this immuneACCESS table contains in-frame sequences only and omits some clones. Under half of the omission traces to an unresolved V gene where checked; the cause of the rest is unknown. Across this sample there are about 100,000 clones, with roughly 83% seen only once. The ten largest clonotypes hold about 6.5% of the sample. Sequences were derived from blood, sampled before dendritic cell vaccination. The receptors come from a human donor with glioblastoma.

This clone was detected once. The rearrangement joins TRBV5-1 to TRBJ2-7; tentative D call: TRBD2 (6 bases). V was pared by 4 bases and J by 4 bases, with 18 bases between. Germline V CDR1 and CDR2: SGHRS, YFSETQ. The CDR3 length is 15 residues. CDR3 coding DNA: TGCGCCAGCAGCCGGGACTTAGCCGGGGAATACGAGCAGTACTTC. Protein sequence: CASSRDLAGEYEQYF.

This chain joins TRBV19 and TRBJ2-5; a weak D match, TRBD2 (7 bases). V gave up 1 base and J gave up 6 bases, with 12 bases separating them. This CDR3 is 14 amino acids long. Germline values: CDR1 LNHDA, CDR2 SQIVND (reference sequence). CDR3 nucleotides: TGTGCCAGTAGTATAGGTCAGCGGGACAAGACCCAGTACTTC. Its protein product is CASSIGQRDKTQYF. The entire variable domain, with the rest obtained from reference TRBV19 and TRBJ2-5, is as follows: DGGITQSPKYLFRKEGQNVTLSCEQNLNHDAMYWYRQDPGQGLRLIYYSQIVNDFQKGDIAEGYSVSREKKESFPLTVTSAQKNPTAFYLCASSIGQRDKTQYFGPGTRLLVL.

V usage is TRBV7-3 and J usage is TRBJ1-2; 10 bases are shared with TRBD1. Germline V gene lookup returns CDR1 SGHTA and CDR2 FQGTGA. CDR3 length equals 15 residues. J gave up 6 bases and V 1 base, and 5 bases lay outside the gene matches. The CDR3 loop reads CASSLRPGTGDGYTF. The CDR3 region has the DNA TGTGCCAGCAGCTTAAGGCCCGGGACAGGGGATGGCTACACCTTC.

The rearrangement links TRBV5-6 to TRBJ1-1; 9 nucleotides line up with TRBD1. With V trimmed by 0 bases and J by 10 bases, 4 bases remained unmatched. The CDR3 is made up of 13 amino acids. Germline V lookup: CDR1 SGHDT, CDR2 YYEEEE. Here the CDR3 DNA reads TGTGCCAGCAGCTTGGACAGGGGGCAAGGAGCTTTCTTT. Translated, it gives CASSLDRGQGAFF.

The rearrangement uses TRBV5-8 and TRBJ2-1, with a weak D call TRBD2 (6 bases). Trimming took 0 bases from V and 4 from J, leaving 8 bases between them. Looked up from germline, CDR1 is SGHTS and CDR2 is YDEGEE. The CDR3 runs to 14 residues. The CDR3 sequence is CASSLAGTYNEQFF. The CDR3 DNA sequence: TGTGCCAGCAGCTTGGCCGGGACTTACAATGAGCAGTTCTTC.

Note on this clone: One end of the junction fails to match germline, which may point to a read error. The chain employs TRBV7-9 and TRBJ1-2; the D gene is possibly TRBD1 (6 bases). Germline V gene data show CDR1 as SEHNR and CDR2 as FQNEAQ (reference sequence). This CDR3 is built from 12 residues. The CDR3 coding sequence is TGTGCCAGCAGCTTACAGGACACAGGGTTTTCCTTC. Protein: CASSLQDTGFSF. The whole variable domain, remainder taken from reference TRBV7-9 and TRBJ1-2, is DTGVSQNPRHKITKRGQNVTFRCDPISEHNRLYWYRQTLGQGPEFLTYFQNEAQLEKSRLLSDRFSAERPKGSFSTLEIQRTEQGDSAMYLCASSLQDTGFSFGSGTRLTVV.

The rearrangement uses TRBV28 and TRBJ1-5; D is unresolved. The length of the CDR3 is 12 residues. Trimming cost V 5 bases and J 4 bases, with 6 bases left between them. Germline V gene sequence: CDR1 MDHEN, CDR2 SYDVKM. DNA for the CDR3: TGTGCCAGCAGTCTCCTGAATCAGCCCCAGCATTTT. Encoded protein: CASSLLNQPQHF.

In this sample, this clone turned up a few times. This rearrangement joins TRBV5-1 to TRBJ2-3; D not certain. Trimming left V 0 bases short and J 6 bases short, with 11 bases between. CDR3 length: 14 amino acids. Germline CDR1 and CDR2: SGHRS and YFSETQ. The CDR3 DNA is TGCGCCAGCAGCTTGGCCTCAGTATGGGATACGCAGTATTTT. Amino acids: CASSLASVWDTQYF.

This chain joins TRBV9 and TRBJ2-2, with 7 nucleotides matching TRBD2. CDR1 is SGDLS and CDR2 is YYNGEE in the germline V gene. The J segment lost 7 bases and the V segment lost 0 bases, leaving 12 bases of the junction unmatched. The CDR3 has 17 amino acids. The CDR3 loop reads CASSVGLAGDPGGELFF. The CDR3 region has the DNA TGTGCCAGCAGCGTAGGCCTGGCGGGAGACCCGGGCGGGGAGCTGTTTTTT. Full variable domain (outside the CDR3, taken from reference TRBV9 and TRBJ2-2): DSGVTQTPKHLITATGQRVTLRCSPRSGDLSVYWYQQSLDQGLQFLIQYYNGEERAKGNILERFSAQQFPDLHSELNLSSLELGDSALYFCASSVGLAGDPGGELFFGEGSRLTVL.

The chain couples TRBV5-1 to TRBJ2-5; D gene unclear. The CDR3 extends over 14 amino acids. Trimming removed 0 bases at V and 4 bases at J, with 10 bases between. CDR1 and CDR2 (germline): SGHRS, YFSETQ. The chain's CDR3 is CASSLAAVGETQYF. CDR3 coding DNA: TGCGCCAGCAGCTTGGCCGCAGTTGGAGAGACCCAGTACTTC.

The rearrangement links TRBV12-5 to TRBJ1-1; no reliable D call. V was trimmed by 6 bases and J by 0 bases, leaving 8 bases between them. The CDR3 has 13 residues. CDR1 and CDR2 from the germline V gene are LGHNT and FRNRAP. CDR3 protein: CASGLGLNTEAFF. The CDR3 coding sequence is TGTGCTAGTGGCCTCGGTTTGAACACTGAAGCTTTCTTT.

This clone was picked up a small number of times. As DNA, the CDR3 is TGTGCCATCAGTGCGGGCGGGGGGGCGAACACCGGGGAGCTGTTTTTT. Its translation is CAISAGGGANTGELFF. The chain employs TRBV10-3 and TRBJ2-2; 9 bases are a match to TRBD2. V gave up 4 bases and J gave up 0 bases; unmatched junction bases: 3. CDR1 is ENHRY, CDR2 SYGVKD, per germline. The CDR3 is made up of 16 amino acids.

The V call is TRBV18, the J call TRBJ1-1; 8 nucleotides match TRBD1. This CDR3 has 14 residues. Germline trimming cut 6 bases from V and 1 base from J; bases unmatched to any gene: 4. Germline assignment: CDR1 KGHSH and CDR2 LQKENI. CDR3 nucleotide sequence: TGTGCCAGCTCCGCTGACAGGGGGAACACTGAAGCTTTCTTT. Translated, it gives CASSADRGNTEAFF.